Shown below are 6 T cell receptor beta chains from a single sample sequenced in a study of cytomegalovirus exposure and HLA in healthy donors. PCR primers comprised 60 Vbeta and 13 Jbeta primers. Sequenced by immunoSEQ multiplex PCR; TCRdb stores in-frame clones only, minus some. The data show 77,000 or so clones, around 84% seen once. The source material was PBMCs. The receptors come from a man between 65 and 85 years old in good health and CMV-seropositive.

As concerns this clone: An end of the junction does not agree with germline; a read error may underlie this. Additional DNA sequences in this sample encode the identical CDR3. The chain uses TRBV18 and TRBJ2-3; D call uncertain. The germline CDR1 and CDR2 sequences are KGHSH and LQKENI. CDR3 length: 13 residues. The CDR3 DNA sequence: TGTGCCAGCTCGCCACCCTCCACAGATACGCAGTATTTT. It translates to CASSPPSTDTQYF.

The chain links TRBV6-5 to TRBJ2-1; TRBD2 is a possible D gene (5 bases). CDR1 is MNHEY, CDR2 SVGAGI, per germline. Between the trimmed V and J ends, which lost 8 bases and 5 bases, there was a span of 19 bases. The CDR3 sequence is 15 residues long. The CDR3: CASRSKGLGNNEQFF. CDR3 bases: TGTGCCAGCCGTTCTAAAGGACTGGGAAACAATGAGCAGTTCTTC.

V is TRBV4-1 and J is TRBJ1-2, with D tentatively TRBD1 (6 bases). The CDR3 extends over 16 amino acids. In germline, CDR1 is MGHRA, CDR2 YSYEKL. V lost 4 bases and J lost 2, with 17 bases in between. The CDR3 DNA is TGCGCCAGCAGCCCATCCTTCAGGGGAGGGAACTATGGCTACACCTTC. It specifies CASSPSFRGGNYGYTF.

This chain links TRBV5-1 with TRBJ2-1, with TRBD2 matching over 8 bases. The CDR3 has 13 amino acids. Per the germline V gene, CDR1 is SGHRS and CDR2 is YFSETQ. V shed 2 bases, J shed 5 bases, and the junction held 0 bases outside the gene matches. The DNA for the CDR3 is TGCGCCAGCAGCTTTAGCGGGAACAATGAGCAGTTCTTC. Translation gives CASSFSGNNEQFF.

The rearrangement joins TRBV5-1 to TRBJ1-1; D gene unclear. Between the trimmed V and J ends, which lost 4 bases and 3 bases, there was a span of 16 bases. Germline CDR1 SGHRS, CDR2 YFSETQ. The CDR3 totals 15 residues. The CDR3, as DNA: TGCGCCAGCAGCCCTAGAATGAGCGGGGACACTGAAGCTTTCTTT. It is translated as CASSPRMSGDTEAFF.

The chain couples TRBV13 to TRBJ1-1, with no clear D. This CDR3 comprises 13 residues. Trimming took off 2 bases at V and 7 bases at J, with 11 bases between the two ends. Germline values: CDR1 PRHDT, CDR2 FYEKMQ (reference sequence). For the CDR3, the DNA is TGTGCCAGCAGCTTATTGGAGGGCATTGAAGCTTTCTTT. Its protein is CASSLLEGIEAFF.